This T cell receptor (beta chain) was found in a study of post-analysis software for immune sequencing data. TCR beta cDNA libraries had unique molecular identifiers. TCRdb used MiXCR to reprocess the PCR reads, holding one entry per CDR3 protein. The sample yields some 690,000 distinct CDR3 sequences, 59% seen once. Sequencing was done on a sample of blood. The receptor's source is a girl aged 2-15 years with multiple sclerosis.

The CDR3 is CAISSDRLGETQYF. The CDR3 nucleotides are TGTGCCATCAGTTCAGACAGGTTGGGGGAGACCCAGTACTTC. The J gene is TRBJ2-5, the V gene TRBV10-3, with a weak D call TRBD1 (6 bases). V lost 5 bases and J 5 bases, leaving 15 bases between the germline ends. There are 14 residues in the CDR3. Germline-derived CDR1 and CDR2 are ENHRY and SYGVKD.